The 15 T cell receptor beta chains below all came from one sample that was sequenced in a study of blood T cell repertoires in COVID-19. Produced via immunoSEQ multiplex PCR; TCRdb's table is partial and in-frame only. Of about 250,000 clones listed, around 82% are singletons. The specimen was peripheral blood. The receptor source for this set is an elderly woman with active or convalescent COVID-19.

CDR3 sequence (DNA): TGTGCCAGTAGTGAGTTCGGCTCCTACGAGCAGTACTTC. Its translation is CASSEFGSYEQYF. This sequence joins TRBV19 and TRBJ2-7; the D is unclear. V gave up 5 bases and J gave up 0 bases, with 8 bases separating them. Germline V gene lookup returns CDR1 LNHDA and CDR2 SQIVND (reference sequence). The CDR3 totals 13 residues.

This rearrangement joins TRBV30 to TRBJ1-6, with 9 bases matching TRBD1. CDR1 is GTSNPN and CDR2 is SVGIG in the germline V gene (reference sequence). CDR3 length: 14 amino acids. Trimming cost V 0 bases and J 10 bases; bases outside gene matches: 4. CDR3 nucleotides: TGTGCCTGGAGTGTTACAGGGGGCGTCTCACCCCTCCACTTT. Translated: CAWSVTGGVSPLHF.

This chain links TRBV10-3 with TRBJ2-3, with 7 bases that match TRBD2. J was trimmed by 3 bases and V by 0 bases; bases with no gene match: 12. This CDR3 comprises 18 residues. The germline CDR1 and CDR2 sequences are ENHRY and SYGVKD. The chain's CDR3 is CAISESNPGGIGTDTQYF. The DNA of the CDR3 is TGTGCCATCAGTGAGTCGAATCCGGGGGGAATCGGTACAGATACGCAGTATTTT.

This chain links TRBV7-2 with TRBJ1-2, with D uncertain. The CDR3 is 15 residues long. V lost 4 bases and J lost 4, with 16 bases in between. CDR1 and CDR2 from the germline V gene are SGHTA and FQGNSA. The CDR3 sequence: CASSSSTEPPYGYTF. For the CDR3, the DNA is TGTGCCAGCAGCTCCTCGACGGAGCCCCCCTATGGCTACACCTTC.

The chain has TRBV5-1 and TRBJ2-1, with 7 bases aligning to TRBD2. CDR3 length equals 14 residues. J gave up 7 bases and V 0 bases, and 4 bases lay outside the gene matches. Germline V gene lookup returns CDR1 SGHRS and CDR2 YFSETQ. The DNA for the CDR3 is TGCGCCAGCAGCTTGGGGACTAGTCCGAATGAGCAGTTCTTC. Its protein product is CASSLGTSPNEQFF.

The chain links TRBV12-3 or TRBV12-4 to TRBJ2-7, with a weak D call TRBD1 (5 bases). The CDR3 is made up of 12 amino acids. V was cut by 9 bases and J by 6 bases, with 15 bases left in between. CDR3 protein: CASGAAPLEQYF. CDR3 in DNA: TGTGCCAGTGGGGCGGCCCCTCTCGAGCAGTACTTC.

This clone was seen many times. CDR3 in amino acids: CASSINTEAFF. The CDR3 bases are TGTGCCAGCAGCATAAACACTGAAGCTTTCTTT. The chain is built from TRBV7-9 and TRBJ1-1; no clear D. The ends were cut back, 5 bases at V and 2 bases at J, with 3 bases in the middle. The CDR3 consists of 11 residues. Germline V CDR1 and CDR2: SEHNR, FQNEAQ (reference sequence).

J is TRBJ1-4 and V is TRBV9; TRBD1 matches at 8 bases. This CDR3 is built from 15 residues. Unmatched junction bases numbered 3, after V lost 3 bases and J lost 2 bases. Germline V gives CDR1 SGDLS, CDR2 YYNGEE. The CDR3 here is CASSEWDRTNEKLFF. The DNA for the CDR3 is TGTGCCAGCAGCGAGTGGGACAGGACTAATGAAAAACTGTTTTTT.

The chain combines TRBV3-1 (or the pseudogene TRBV3-2) with TRBJ2-1; D perhaps matches TRBD2 (5 bases). Germline CDR1 is LGHDT and CDR2 is YNNKEL (reference sequence). This CDR3 contains 16 residues. V lost 5 bases and J lost 7, with 21 bases in between. CDR3 residues: CASSYQTSLVGNEQFF. The CDR3, as DNA: TGTGCCAGCAGCTATCAAACTAGTTTGGTGGGGAATGAGCAGTTCTTC.

This chain uses TRBV27 with TRBJ1-2; TRBD1 agrees at 7 bases. CDR1 and CDR2 (germline): MNHEY, SMNVEV (reference sequence). The CDR3 is made up of 13 amino acids. The ends lost 8 bases at V and 8 bases at J; junction bases unmatched: 11. The CDR3 spells CASGTNRGHGYTF. For the CDR3, the DNA is TGTGCCAGCGGAACTAACAGGGGCCACGGCTACACCTTC.

This clone was observed once. The CDR3 region is CASSPGTASPLHF. DNA for the CDR3: TGTGCCAGTAGTCCCGGGACAGCATCACCCCTCCACTTT. The chain has TRBV19 and TRBJ1-6, with TRBD1 matching over 7 bases. The J segment lost 10 bases and the V segment lost 5 bases, leaving 5 bases of the junction unmatched. Germline CDR1 reads LNHDA; CDR2 reads SQIVND (reference sequence). The CDR3 contains 13 residues.

V and J are TRBV5-1 and TRBJ2-5; 13 nucleotides match TRBD2. The trim removed 4 bases at V and 5 bases at J, leaving 5 bases unmatched. The CDR3 is 15 amino acids. Germline CDR1 is SGHRS and CDR2 is YFSETQ. The CDR3 nucleotides are TGCGCCAGCAGCAAACTAGCGGGAGGGCCGGAGACCCAGTACTTC. As protein: CASSKLAGGPETQYF.

The gene calls are TRBV11-2 and TRBJ1-6; 10 positions match TRBD1. CDR3 length: 16 residues. The junction had 7 bases not matched to a gene; V was cut back by 5 bases and J by 6 bases. Germline values: CDR1 SGHAT, CDR2 FQNNGV. The CDR3 spells CASSLGTGATNSPLHF. CDR3 nucleotides: TGTGCCAGCAGCCTAGGGACAGGGGCAACTAATTCACCCCTCCACTTT.

This chain joins TRBV2 and TRBJ1-1; TRBD1 is a possible D gene (6 bases). The CDR3 length is 13 residues. Germline lookup yields CDR1 SNHLY and CDR2 FYNNEI. V was trimmed by 6 bases and J by 1 base, leaving 9 bases between them. Here the CDR3 DNA reads TGTGCCAGCAGCGGACAGAGGAACACTGAAGCTTTCTTT. Translation: CASSGQRNTEAFF.

The CDR3 loop reads CASSVARGQVYEQFF. The CDR3 coding sequence is TGTGCCAGCAGCGTAGCTCGTGGGCAGGTTTATGAGCAGTTCTTC. V and J are TRBV9 and TRBJ2-1, with no clear D. Germline V gives CDR1 SGDLS, CDR2 YYNGEE. CDR3 size: 15 residues. Trimming cost V 0 bases and J 8 bases, with 15 bases left between them. Combining the CDR3 with reference TRBV9 and TRBJ2-1 gives the whole variable domain DSGVTQTPKHLITATGQRVTLRCSPRSGDLSVYWYQQSLDQGLQFLIQYYNGEERAKGNILERFSAQQFPDLHSELNLSSLELGDSALYFCASSVARGQVYEQFFGPGTRLTVL.